Listed here are 25 T cell receptor beta chains from one sample, sequenced in a study of blood T cell repertoires in COVID-19. Assay: immunoSEQ multiplex PCR; the TCRdb copy retains only in-frame clones and omits some. Found here are around 42,000 clones, 85% to 90% of them singletons; the top ten hold over 45%. The sample consisted of peripheral blood. All receptors derive from a man aged 70-80 years with acute or convalescent COVID-19.

This chain connects TRBV7-2 to TRBJ1-6, with 9 bases lining up with TRBD1. CDR1 and CDR2 from the germline V gene are SGHTA and FQGNSA. V dropped 1 base and J dropped 4; count of bases not matched to a gene: 5. The CDR3 is 17 amino acids. The CDR3 protein is CASSLGTGAGYNSPLHF. Here the CDR3 DNA reads TGTGCCAGCAGCTTAGGGACAGGGGCTGGGTATAATTCACCCCTCCACTTT.

J is TRBJ1-4 and V is TRBV28; TRBD1 agrees at 9 bases. V lost 5 bases, J lost 8 bases, and 9 bases stayed unmatched. The length of the CDR3 is 15 residues. From germline, CDR1 is MDHEN and CDR2 SYDVKM. The CDR3: CASSPPDRGYEKLFF. DNA for the CDR3: TGTGCCAGCAGTCCGCCGGACAGGGGATACGAAAAACTGTTTTTT.

The chain carries TRBV5-1 and TRBJ2-7; D is undetermined. Trimming stripped 4 bases from V and 2 bases from J, with 13 bases between. In germline, CDR1 is SGHRS, CDR2 YFSETQ. CDR3 size: 14 residues. The CDR3 sequence is CASSGSQVTYEQYF. CDR3 DNA: TGCGCCAGCAGCGGATCTCAGGTTACCTACGAGCAGTACTTC. Full variable domain (remainder filled in from reference TRBV5-1 and TRBJ2-7): KAGVTQTPRYLIKTRGQQVTLSCSPISGHRSVSWYQQTPGQGLQFLFEYFSETQRNKGNFPGRFSGRQFSNSRSEMNVSTLELGDSALYLCASSGSQVTYEQYFGPGTRLTVT.

The genes are TRBV5-4 and TRBJ2-1, with TRBD1 matching 7 bases. This CDR3 contains 15 residues. Germline trimming cut 2 bases from V and 5 bases from J; bases unmatched to any gene: 7. Looked up from germline, CDR1 is SGHNT and CDR2 is YYREEE (reference sequence). The CDR3 DNA reads TGTGCCAGCAGCTTAAGACAGGGTAGGGACAATGAGCAGTTCTTC. Protein: CASSLRQGRDNEQFF.

The rearrangement joins TRBV4-1 to TRBJ2-2; the D is unclear. V was cut by 3 bases and J by 7 bases, with 15 bases left in between. The CDR3 length is 15 residues. The germline gives CDR1 MGHRA, CDR2 YSYEKL. The CDR3 here is CASSQLAPFSGELFF. Here the CDR3 DNA reads TGCGCCAGCAGCCAGCTCGCACCTTTTAGCGGGGAGCTGTTTTTT.

The chain recombines TRBV28 with TRBJ1-2; D is undetermined. Per the germline V gene, CDR1 is MDHEN and CDR2 is SYDVKM. The CDR3 runs to 12 residues. The germline V and J ends were trimmed by 3 bases and 3 bases, with 5 bases remaining between them. CDR3 sequence: CASSFEDYGYTF. The DNA for the CDR3 is TGTGCCAGCAGTTTTGAGGACTATGGCTACACCTTC.

This chain connects TRBV6-1 to TRBJ1-5; D unresolved. Germline V gene sequence: CDR1 MNHNS, CDR2 SASEGT. The germline V and J ends were trimmed by 1 base and 5 bases, with 6 bases remaining between them. The CDR3 loop spans 13 amino acids. The DNA for the CDR3 is TGTGCCAGCAGTGAAGTATCGGATCAGCCCCAGCATTTT. Its translation: CASSEVSDQPQHF.

The chain uses TRBV7-8 and TRBJ2-1; 15 nucleotides match TRBD2. Germline V gene sequence: CDR1 SGHVS, CDR2 FQNEAQ. J gave up 7 bases and V 3 bases, and 7 bases lay outside the gene matches. This CDR3 contains 17 residues. The CDR3 region has the DNA TGTGCCAGCAGCTTTTCCGGGACTAGCGGGAGGATAAATGAGCAGTTCTTC. Its protein is CASSFSGTSGRINEQFF. Based on the CDR3 plus reference TRBV7-8 and TRBJ2-1, the full variable domain is GAGVSQSPRYKVAKRGQDVALRCDPISGHVSLFWYQQALGQGPEFLTYFQNEAQLDKSGLPSDRFFAERPEGSVSTLKIQRTQQEDSAVYLCASSFSGTSGRINEQFFGPGTRLTVL.

J is TRBJ2-3 and V is TRBV14; no clear D. The ends were cut back, 2 bases at V and 7 bases at J, with 4 bases in the middle. The CDR3 covers 11 residues. The germline V gene encodes CDR1 SGHDN and CDR2 FVKESK. The CDR3 DNA reads TGTGCCAGCAGCCAATTAAATACGCAGTATTTT. Residues: CASSQLNTQYF. The variable domain in full, completed from reference TRBV14 and TRBJ2-3, reads EAGVTQFPSHSVIEKGQTVTLRCDPISGHDNLYWYRRVMGKEIKFLLHFVKESKQDESGMPNNRFLAERTGGTYSTLKVQPAELEDSGVYFCASSQLNTQYFGPGTRLTVL.

The J gene is TRBJ2-7, the V gene TRBV28; weak D call: TRBD2 (7 bases). The CDR3 is 14 residues long. The V and J ends lost 10 bases and 5 bases respectively, with 21 bases between them. Germline V gene lookup returns CDR1 MDHEN and CDR2 SYDVKM. CDR3 residues: CATRGGTINHEQYF. CDR3 in DNA: TGTGCCACCAGGGGAGGGACAATCAACCACGAGCAGTACTTC.

The rearrangement joins TRBV28 to TRBJ2-7, with a tentative D call TRBD2 (7 bases). The V end was cut by 9 bases, the J end by 3 bases, with 18 bases between. Germline V gene sequence: CDR1 MDHEN, CDR2 SYDVKM. The CDR3 runs 14 residues. CDR3 nucleotide sequence: TGTGCCAGTAGGACAGTGGGGGGGATCTACGAGCAGTACTTC. Its translation is CASRTVGGIYEQYF.

This rearrangement joins TRBV7-2 to TRBJ1-2, with 9 bases fitting TRBD1. Trimming cost V 5 bases and J 5 bases; bases outside gene matches: 3. Per germline, CDR1 SGHTA and CDR2 FQGNSA. CDR3 size: 13 residues. In nucleotides, the CDR3 is TGTGCCAGCAGCGTCGGGACAGGGTATGGCTACACCTTC. Protein sequence: CASSVGTGYGYTF.

The V call is TRBV21-1, the J call TRBJ1-3. TRBV21-1 is recorded as a pseudogene. The CDR3 length is 12 residues. The CDR3 here is CGVGGSGNTIYF. The CDR3 DNA reads as TGTGGGGTCGGAGGTTCTGGAAACACCATATATTTT.

This clone came up a few times. The gene calls are TRBV5-1 and TRBJ2-3, with TRBD1 matching 8 bases. Germline values: CDR1 SGHRS, CDR2 YFSETQ. CDR3 size: 15 residues. Germline trimming cut 4 bases from V and 2 bases from J; bases unmatched to any gene: 6. CDR3 DNA sequence: TGCGCCAGCAGCCGGGGGACAGGACCCACAGATACGCAGTATTTT. Protein sequence: CASSRGTGPTDTQYF.

V usage is TRBV4-3 and J usage is TRBJ1-2; 7 positions agree with TRBD1. The CDR3 is 16 amino acids. CDR1 is LGHNA and CDR2 is YSLEER in the germline V gene. V lost 3 bases and J lost 0; bases outside the gene matches: 7. The CDR3 here is CASSQEDRLSNYGYTF. The CDR3 DNA reads TGCGCCAGCAGCCAGGAGGACAGGCTCTCTAACTATGGCTACACCTTC.

The rearrangement joins TRBV19 to TRBJ1-4; 7 nucleotides agree with TRBD1. J lost 6 bases, V lost 7 bases, and 14 bases had no gene match. The CDR3 has 16 amino acids. Per the germline V gene, CDR1 is LNHDA and CDR2 is SQIVND (reference sequence). The CDR3 DNA is TGTGCCAGTACGAGAAACAGGGGCGCAGGGGATGAAAAACTGTTTTTT. Protein product: CASTRNRGAGDEKLFF.

The genes are TRBV14 and TRBJ1-6; no clear D gene. From germline, CDR1 is SGHDN and CDR2 FVKESK. The CDR3 length is 16 residues. V dropped 4 bases and J dropped 7 bases, with 17 bases sitting between them. CDR3 DNA: TGTGCCAGCAGCCTGACTTACTCGAGACCCAATTCACCCCTCCACTTT. Translated, it gives CASSLTYSRPNSPLHF.

This chain uses TRBV5-6 with TRBJ2-6; 9 nucleotides line up with TRBD1. Trimming took 7 bases from V and 3 from J; bases not matched to a gene: 14. CDR3 length equals 18 residues. Germline values: CDR1 SGHDT, CDR2 YYEEEE. CDR3 nucleotides: TGTGCCAGCGCCGAAGGAACAGGGGGCCGGGGTGGGGCCAACGTCCTGACTTTC. This sequence encodes CASAEGTGGRGGANVLTF.

This clone turned up a few times. The chain couples TRBV12-3 or TRBV12-4 to TRBJ1-6; D ambiguous. The CDR3 is made up of 13 amino acids. Trimming stripped 2 bases from V and 10 bases from J, with 9 bases between. CDR3 loop: CASSLLGRSPLHF. Written as DNA, the CDR3 is TGTGCCAGCAGTTTATTGGGGAGGTCACCCCTCCACTTT.

V gene TRBV15 combines with J gene TRBJ2-5, with TRBD2 as a possible D gene (5 bases). CDR1 LNHNV and CDR2 YYDKDF come from the germline V gene (reference sequence). The ends were cut back, 8 bases at V and 2 bases at J, with 15 bases in the middle. The CDR3 is made up of 14 amino acids. This chain's CDR3 is CATGGGIGQETQYF. The CDR3 bases are TGTGCCACCGGAGGCGGTATAGGTCAAGAGACCCAGTACTTC.

This rearrangement joins TRBV27 to TRBJ1-6, with D maybe TRBD1 (6 bases). The CDR3 has 14 residues. Trimming shortened V by 6 bases and J by 9 bases, and 15 bases separated the two germline ends. Germline V lookup: CDR1 MNHEY, CDR2 SMNVEV (reference sequence). DNA of the CDR3: TGTGCCAGCAGATTCGGGGGGCGAGGTTCACCCCTCCACTTT. Encoded protein: CASRFGGRGSPLHF.

The chain employs TRBV7-8 and TRBJ1-2, with 8 bases that match TRBD1. The CDR3 runs 15 residues. CDR1 and CDR2 from the germline V gene are SGHVS and FQNEAQ. With V trimmed by 1 base and J by 4 bases, 5 bases remained unmatched. DNA of the CDR3: TGTGCCAGCAGCTTAGGACTTGGACAGGGCTATGGCTACACCTTC. This sequence encodes CASSLGLGQGYGYTF.

This clone was found once. V usage is TRBV27 and J usage is TRBJ1-6; 8 bases are a match to TRBD1. Germline assignment: CDR1 MNHEY and CDR2 SMNVEV (reference sequence). The CDR3 extends over 16 amino acids. V dropped 5 bases and J dropped 4; count of bases not matched to a gene: 7. The CDR3 bases are TGTGCCAGCAGTACACAGGGGGAAGGATATAATTCACCCCTCCACTTT. Encoded protein: CASSTQGEGYNSPLHF.

The V gene is TRBV11-1, the J gene TRBJ2-5; 7 bases align to TRBD1. This CDR3 comprises 14 residues. V gave up 5 bases and J gave up 5 bases; unmatched junction bases: 8. Germline CDR1 reads SGHAT; CDR2 reads FQDESV (reference sequence). As DNA, the CDR3 is TGTGCCAGCAGCGAGGGACAGTATCGGGAGACCCAGTACTTC. Translating it yields CASSEGQYRETQYF.

This clone has only one observation. The chain combines TRBV4-2 with TRBJ1-2; D possibly corresponds to TRBD1 (6 bases). Trimming cost V 4 bases and J 0 bases, with 12 bases left between them. CDR3 length: 15 residues. Germline V CDR1 and CDR2: LGHNA, YNFKEQ. The DNA of the CDR3 is TGTGCCAGCAGCCCCGAGGGACACCCTAACTATGGCTACACCTTC. Protein product: CASSPEGHPNYGYTF.